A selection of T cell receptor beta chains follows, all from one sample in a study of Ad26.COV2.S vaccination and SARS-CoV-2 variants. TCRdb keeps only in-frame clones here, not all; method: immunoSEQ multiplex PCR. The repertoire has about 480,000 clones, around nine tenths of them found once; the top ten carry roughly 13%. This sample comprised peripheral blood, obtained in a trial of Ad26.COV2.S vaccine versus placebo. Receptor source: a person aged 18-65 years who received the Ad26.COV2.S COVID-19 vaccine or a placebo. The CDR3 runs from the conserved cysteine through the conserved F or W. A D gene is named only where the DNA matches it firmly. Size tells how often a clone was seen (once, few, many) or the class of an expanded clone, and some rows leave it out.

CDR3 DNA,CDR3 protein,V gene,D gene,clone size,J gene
TGTGCCAGCAGCATTGGGACTAGCGGAACAGAGACCCAGTACTTC,CASSIGTSGTETQYF,TRBV9,TRBD2,-,TRBJ2-5
TGTGCCAGTAGTGACCGGGGGGTCTCCCAAGAGACCCAGTACTTC,CASSDRGVSQETQYF,TRBV2,TRBD2,-,TRBJ2-5
TGTGCCAGCAGTTTAGGGATGGCAGGGGCAATGAGGAACACTGAAGCTTTCTTT,CASSLGMAGAMRNTEAFF,TRBV27,-,-,TRBJ1-1
TGTGCCAGCAGCTTAGGTCTAGCGGGCTCCTACGAGCAGTACTTC,CASSLGLAGSYEQYF,TRBV7-6,TRBD2,-,TRBJ2-7
TGTGCCAGCAGCACTACCCCCCCTTCAGGGTGGACCCTCCACTTT,CASSTTPPSGWTLHF,TRBV21-1,-,-,TRBJ1-6
TGTGCCAGTAGTATCCAGGACTATGGCTACACCTTC,CASSIQDYGYTF,TRBV19,-,-,TRBJ1-2
TGTGCCAGTGGGATCATAGCCGGCTCTGGGGCCAACGTCCTGACTTTC,CASGIIAGSGANVLTF,TRBV19,-,once,TRBJ2-6
TGTGCCAGCAGTTACGGGCTAGCCGATACGCAGTATTTT,CASSYGLADTQYF,TRBV6-5,-,few,TRBJ2-3
TGTGCCAGCAGTTACAATATATACGACGGGACAGGATTGGCTACGCAGTATTTT,CASSYNIYDGTGLATQYF,TRBV6-2/TRBV6-3,TRBD1,-,TRBJ2-3
TGTGCCAGCAGTCACCCTAGAAATAGTTTTGGCGAGCAGTACTTC,CASSHPRNSFGEQYF,TRBV27,-,-,TRBJ2-7
TGTGCCTGGAGTTCCTCGGCGTTTGAGCAGTTCTTC,CAWSSSAFEQFF,TRBV30,-,-,TRBJ2-1
TGCGCCAGCAGCCCTCGAACAGGGGGCTACGAGCAGTACTTC,CASSPRTGGYEQYF,TRBV5-1,TRBD1,few,TRBJ2-7
TGTGCCAGCAACCATGACGGGAGCGCTACCTACGAGCAGTACTTC,CASNHDGSATYEQYF,TRBV28,-,once,TRBJ2-7
TGCAGTGCTAGTCCGAGGGGGACTTACAATGAGCAGTTCTTC,CSASPRGTYNEQFF,TRBV20-1,-,-,TRBJ2-1
TGTGCCAGCCAGTGGTCTAGCGCGGTGGGCGAGCAGTACTTC,CASQWSSAVGEQYF,TRBV2,-,-,TRBJ2-7
TGTGCCACCAGTGACAGGGGTCGCAATCAGCCCCAGCATTTT,CATSDRGRNQPQHF,TRBV24-1,-,-,TRBJ1-5
TGTGCCAGCAGCTCCGGCGGAGCTAACTATGGCTACACCTTC,CASSSGGANYGYTF,TRBV9,-,-,TRBJ1-2
TGCGCCAGCAGCGCACAGGGAGCCGGGAAAGGCTACACCTTC,CASSAQGAGKGYTF,TRBV5-1,-,-,TRBJ1-2
TGTGCCAGCAGCCCAGAGGACCGACGACCCAAGGAGCAGTTCTTC,CASSPEDRRPKEQFF,TRBV7-3,-,once,TRBJ2-1
TGTGCCAGCACCGATGGACTGCTGCTCACTGAAGCTTTCTTT,CASTDGLLLTEAFF,TRBV25-1,-,-,TRBJ1-1
TGTGCCAGTAGTATAGGGGCGGGAGGGCCGCAACAGTACTTC,CASSIGAGGPQQYF,TRBV19,TRBD2,-,TRBJ2-7
TGTGCCAGCAGCTTATCCCCGGGGCTCTTCACCGGGGAGCTGTTTTTT,CASSLSPGLFTGELFF,TRBV7-8,-,-,TRBJ2-2
TGTGCCAGCAGGCCCGCCGGGACAGCCCACTACAATGAGCAGTTCTTC,CASRPAGTAHYNEQFF,TRBV6-6,TRBD1,-,TRBJ2-1
TGTGCCAGCAGCCAAACCTCGGACAGATACACAGATACGCAGTATTTT,CASSQTSDRYTDTQYF,TRBV3-1/TRBV3-2,-,-,TRBJ2-3
TGCGCCAGCAGCCAAGCCTTTGGAGGGGGAGAGACCCAGTACTTC,CASSQAFGGGETQYF,TRBV4-3,-,few,TRBJ2-5
TGTGCCTGGAGTGTACGGGGATATAATTCACCCCTCCACTTT,CAWSVRGYNSPLHF,TRBV30,-,-,TRBJ1-6
TGTGCCAGCAGCCCTTCTGAAAAACTGTTTTTT,CASSPSEKLFF,TRBV6-6,-,-,TRBJ1-4
TGTGCCAGCAGGCGAGCTGGTGAAAAACTGTTTTTT,CASRRAGEKLFF,TRBV7-8,-,-,TRBJ1-4
TGTGCCAGCAGCGTGGGACAGTTAATCTCTACCGGGGAGCTGTTTTTT,CASSVGQLISTGELFF,TRBV9,TRBD1,-,TRBJ2-2
TGTGCCAGCTCACCAGGACAGCCTAAAAACATTCAGTACTTC,CASSPGQPKNIQYF,TRBV18,-,-,TRBJ2-4
TGTGCCAGCAGCTTAGATGAAACCGGGGAGCTGTTTTTT,CASSLDETGELFF,TRBV11-3,-,once,TRBJ2-2
TGTGCCAGCAGTTGGGGGTGGCCGCCGGCCGGGAATAATTCACCCCTCCACTTT,CASSWGWPPAGNNSPLHF,TRBV6-2/TRBV6-3,-,-,TRBJ1-6
TGTGCCAGCAGCGTAGTAATGAACGGGCGGGCGAACACCGGGGAGCTGTTTTTT,CASSVVMNGRANTGELFF,TRBV9,-,-,TRBJ2-2
TGTGCCAGTAGTGGATACAGGGGGAACACTGAAGCTTTCTTT,CASSGYRGNTEAFF,TRBV19,TRBD1,-,TRBJ1-1
TGTGCCAGCAGCTTAGAAGTGAGGGGGGAGCAGTACTTC,CASSLEVRGEQYF,TRBV11-2,-,-,TRBJ2-7
TGTGCCAGCAGCCCGGCGGGGGGAGGTGGAAACACCATATATTTT,CASSPAGGGGNTIYF,TRBV5-6,-,-,TRBJ1-3
TGTGCCAGCAGCAAAACTCTCAAGGGGGTAAATCAGCCCCAGCATTTT,CASSKTLKGVNQPQHF,TRBV21-1,-,-,TRBJ1-5
TGTGCCAGCACCGAGGCCAATAATTCACCCCTCCACTTT,CASTEANNSPLHF,TRBV6-5,-,-,TRBJ1-6
TGTGCCAGCAGCTCGGGACAGATGAACACTGAAGCTTTCTTT,CASSSGQMNTEAFF,TRBV7-9,TRBD1,-,TRBJ1-1
TGTGCCAGCAGCGTAGGGTGGGCTAATCAGCCCCAGCATTTT,CASSVGWANQPQHF,TRBV9,-,-,TRBJ1-5
TGTGCCAGCTTTAAAGGGGGTTTCTATGGCTACACCTTC,CASFKGGFYGYTF,TRBV28,-,once,TRBJ1-2
TGTGCCAGCAGTACGTACCTGTCCCCCTACGAGCAGTACTTC,CASSTYLSPYEQYF,TRBV27,-,-,TRBJ2-7
TGTGCCAGCAGCGTAGGGATTGTGTGGGACTTC,CASSVGIVWDF,TRBV9,-,-,TRBJ2-7
TGTGCCAGCAGCCGCGGGGGAGGGGCCAACGTCCTGACTTTC,CASSRGGGANVLTF,TRBV27,TRBD2,-,TRBJ2-6
TGTGCCAGCAGTTCGACCTACCAAGAGACCCAGTACTTC,CASSSTYQETQYF,TRBV27,-,-,TRBJ2-5
TGTGCCAGCAGCCAATCAGGGAGCGAGCAGTACTTC,CASSQSGSEQYF,TRBV4-2,-,-,TRBJ2-7
TGTGCCAGCAAACCTGGGCCCTTAGATACGCAGTATTTT,CASKPGPLDTQYF,TRBV12-3/TRBV12-4,-,-,TRBJ2-3
TGTGCCAGCAGCTTCTTGCCGACCGGGGGTGGCAATGAGCAGTTCTTC,CASSFLPTGGGNEQFF,TRBV7-3,-,-,TRBJ2-1
TGCGCCAGCAGCCAAGGACATTCGGGACAGGGGTTTGAGCAAGAGACCCAGTACTTC,CASSQGHSGQGFEQETQYF,TRBV4-3,TRBD1,once,TRBJ2-5
TGTGCCATCAGTGGGAGGACAGGCCCGGCGGGGGAGCAGTACTTC,CAISGRTGPAGEQYF,TRBV10-3,-,-,TRBJ2-7
TGTGCCAGCAGCATTGGGACAGGGAAAAATTCACCCCTCCACTTT,CASSIGTGKNSPLHF,TRBV7-8,TRBD1,-,TRBJ1-6
TGTGCCAGCAGCTTAGCGCCAAGGGTCTATCAGCCCCAGCATTTT,CASSLAPRVYQPQHF,TRBV7-8,-,-,TRBJ1-5
TGTGCCAGCAGCCTTACAACCCGGGGGAATGAGCAGTTCTTC,CASSLTTRGNEQFF,TRBV3-1/TRBV3-2,-,-,TRBJ2-1
TGTGCCAGCAGCTCCCGGACTAGCGGGAGAGTCGATACGCAGTATTTT,CASSSRTSGRVDTQYF,TRBV6-2/TRBV6-3,TRBD2,-,TRBJ2-3
TGTGCCAGCAGCTTAGGTCCCACTAACTATGGCTACACCTTC,CASSLGPTNYGYTF,TRBV7-2,-,-,TRBJ1-2
TGTGCCAGCAGTTTGCGAGGGCCCCAGCCCCAGCATTTT,CASSLRGPQPQHF,TRBV28,-,-,TRBJ1-5
TGTGCCAGCAGCCCCGTCGGCTCGTACCCTTCCTACGAGCAGTACTTC,CASSPVGSYPSYEQYF,TRBV11-2,-,-,TRBJ2-7
TGTGCCAGCAGCCCAAATTGGCAGGCAGCTGGGGCCAACGTCCTGACTTTC,CASSPNWQAAGANVLTF,TRBV4-2,-,-,TRBJ2-6